A selection of T cell receptor beta chains follows, all from one sample in a study of T cell responses to AZD1222 COVID-19 vaccine. Some clones are missing from TCRdb's copy, which holds only in-frame ones; the method was immunoSEQ multiplex PCR. The sample has around 62,000 clones, about 90% seen once. The sequenced sample was peripheral blood, obtained on day 0 of AZD1222 vaccination. These receptors were obtained from an adult in good health. Each CDR3 is given with its conserved first and last residue. Fields, in order: D gene, CDR3 length, J gene, V gene, clone size, CDR3 protein, CDR3 DNA. D genes are given only for firm matches. Some rows mark clone size as missing; the rest say once, few, many or name a class of expanded clone.

D gene: TRBD1; CDR3 length: 16; J gene: TRBJ1-3; V gene: TRBV5-1; clone size: NA; CDR3 protein: CASSPTPGTGLDTIYF; CDR3 DNA: TGCGCCAGCAGCCCTACCCCCGGGACAGGCCTTGACACCATATATTTT
D gene: NA; CDR3 length: 12; J gene: TRBJ1-2; V gene: TRBV29-1; clone size: NA; CDR3 protein: CSVGDRVYGYTF; CDR3 DNA: TGCAGCGTTGGGGACCGTGTCTATGGCTACACCTTC
D gene: NA; CDR3 length: 14; J gene: TRBJ1-5; V gene: TRBV7-9; clone size: once; CDR3 protein: CASSSGTRNQPQHF; CDR3 DNA: TGTGCCAGCAGCTCCGGGACAAGAAATCAGCCCCAGCATTTT
D gene: NA; CDR3 length: 17; J gene: TRBJ1-5; V gene: TRBV2; clone size: NA; CDR3 protein: CASSEALDSYSNQPQHF; CDR3 DNA: TGTGCCAGCAGTGAGGCCCTGGACAGCTATAGCAATCAGCCCCAGCATTTT
D gene: NA; CDR3 length: 15; J gene: TRBJ2-3; V gene: TRBV5-5; clone size: NA; CDR3 protein: CASRASGTSTDTQYF; CDR3 DNA: TGTGCCAGCAGGGCCAGCGGAACTAGCACAGATACGCAGTATTTT
D gene: NA; CDR3 length: 15; J gene: TRBJ1-6; V gene: TRBV7-3; clone size: NA; CDR3 protein: CASSQERSYNSPLHF; CDR3 DNA: TGTGCCAGCAGCCAGGAACGGTCCTATAATTCACCCCTCCACTTT
D gene: NA; CDR3 length: 13; J gene: TRBJ2-2; V gene: TRBV12-3/TRBV12-4; clone size: NA; CDR3 protein: CASSLHGGGELFF; CDR3 DNA: TGTGCCAGCAGTTTGCATGGAGGAGGGGAGCTGTTTTTT
D gene: NA; CDR3 length: 14; J gene: TRBJ1-1; V gene: TRBV6-1; clone size: NA; CDR3 protein: CASSEPGRNTEAFF; CDR3 DNA: TGTGCCAGCAGTGAACCAGGACGCAACACTGAAGCTTTCTTT
D gene: NA; CDR3 length: 14; J gene: TRBJ1-2; V gene: TRBV5-1; clone size: NA; CDR3 protein: CASSLAEGGYGYTF; CDR3 DNA: TGCGCCAGCAGCTTGGCCGAGGGTGGATATGGCTACACCTTC
D gene: TRBD2; CDR3 length: 14; J gene: TRBJ2-1; V gene: TRBV2; clone size: NA; CDR3 protein: CATERTSVGNEQFF; CDR3 DNA: TGTGCCACCGAACGGACTAGCGTTGGCAATGAGCAGTTCTTC
D gene: TRBD1; CDR3 length: 13; J gene: TRBJ1-5; V gene: TRBV10-3; clone size: NA; CDR3 protein: CAIGGTENQPQHF; CDR3 DNA: TGTGCCATCGGAGGGACAGAGAATCAGCCCCAGCATTTT
D gene: TRBD1; CDR3 length: 15; J gene: TRBJ2-3; V gene: TRBV18; clone size: NA; CDR3 protein: CASSPGQGETDTQYF; CDR3 DNA: TGTGCCAGCTCACCGGGACAGGGCGAAACAGATACGCAGTATTTT
D gene: TRBD2; CDR3 length: 15; J gene: TRBJ2-3; V gene: TRBV18; clone size: NA; CDR3 protein: CASSIAGGRTNTQYF; CDR3 DNA: TGTGCCAGCTCAATAGCGGGGGGACGCACTAATACGCAGTATTTT
D gene: TRBD2; CDR3 length: 15; J gene: TRBJ2-7; V gene: TRBV3-1/TRBV3-2; clone size: NA; CDR3 protein: CASSRTSFLPYEQYF; CDR3 DNA: TGTGCCAGCAGCCGGACTAGCTTCCTTCCCTACGAGCAGTACTTC
D gene: NA; CDR3 length: 17; J gene: TRBJ1-1; V gene: TRBV5-1; clone size: NA; CDR3 protein: CASSPGDTLLFNTEAFF; CDR3 DNA: TGCGCCAGCAGCCCAGGGGACACACTTCTATTCAACACTGAAGCTTTCTTT
D gene: NA; CDR3 length: 11; J gene: TRBJ2-1; V gene: TRBV2; clone size: NA; CDR3 protein: CASTPPGEQFF; CDR3 DNA: TGTGCCAGCACCCCACCTGGTGAGCAGTTCTTC
D gene: NA; CDR3 length: 14; J gene: TRBJ1-2; V gene: TRBV12-1; clone size: NA; CDR3 protein: CASSRRQGAEGYTF; CDR3 DNA: TGTGCCAGCAGCCGCCGACAGGGGGCAGAGGGCTACACCTTC
D gene: TRBD1; CDR3 length: 18; J gene: TRBJ1-5; V gene: TRBV24-1; clone size: NA; CDR3 protein: CANVQSGTGTYSNQPQHF; CDR3 DNA: TGTGCCAACGTTCAGTCCGGGACAGGGACCTATAGCAATCAGCCCCAGCATTTT
D gene: NA; CDR3 length: 13; J gene: TRBJ1-3; V gene: TRBV3-1/TRBV3-2; clone size: NA; CDR3 protein: CASSAISGNTIYF; CDR3 DNA: TGTGCCAGCAGCGCGATCTCTGGAAACACCATATATTTT
D gene: NA; CDR3 length: 14; J gene: TRBJ2-7; V gene: TRBV27; clone size: NA; CDR3 protein: CASGSGLPRYEQYF; CDR3 DNA: TGTGCCAGCGGATCAGGGTTGCCCAGGTACGAGCAGTACTTC
D gene: TRBD2; CDR3 length: 16; J gene: TRBJ2-2; V gene: TRBV13; clone size: NA; CDR3 protein: CASRYSGGASTGELFF; CDR3 DNA: TGTGCCAGCAGATATAGCGGGGGGGCCAGCACCGGGGAGCTGTTTTTT
D gene: NA; CDR3 length: 15; J gene: TRBJ2-7; V gene: TRBV7-2; clone size: NA; CDR3 protein: CASSLQGIRSYEQYF; CDR3 DNA: TGTGCCAGCAGCCTCCAGGGTATCCGGTCCTACGAGCAGTACTTC
D gene: NA; CDR3 length: 15; J gene: TRBJ2-2; V gene: TRBV6-5; clone size: NA; CDR3 protein: CASSYSGRVTGELFF; CDR3 DNA: TGTGCCAGCAGTTACAGCGGGCGGGTTACCGGGGAGCTGTTTTTT
D gene: NA; CDR3 length: 11; J gene: TRBJ2-7; V gene: TRBV11-2; clone size: few; CDR3 protein: CASSPHYEQYF; CDR3 DNA: TGTGCCAGCAGCCCTCACTACGAGCAGTACTTC